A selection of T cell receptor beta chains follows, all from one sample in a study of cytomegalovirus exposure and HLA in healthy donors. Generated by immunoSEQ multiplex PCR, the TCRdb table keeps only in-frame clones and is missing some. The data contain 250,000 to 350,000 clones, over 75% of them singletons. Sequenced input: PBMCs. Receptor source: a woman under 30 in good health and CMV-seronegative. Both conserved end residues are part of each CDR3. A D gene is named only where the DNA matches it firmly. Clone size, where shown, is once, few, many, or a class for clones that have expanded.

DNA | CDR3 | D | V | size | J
TGTGCCGGGTCTGGTGGGAGTCGAACCGGGGAGCTGTTTTTT | CAGSGGSRTGELFF | NA | TRBV28 | NA | TRBJ2-2
TGTGCCAGCAGCTTGAAGGGACAGGGGGGAGCAGATACGCAGTATTTT | CASSLKGQGGADTQYF | TRBD1 | TRBV5-4 | NA | TRBJ2-3
TGTGCCAGCAGGGTAGCGGTAGATACGCAGTATTTT | CASRVAVDTQYF | NA | TRBV6-1 | NA | TRBJ2-3
TGTGCCAGCAGAATAACCGGGACAGTAACCTACGAGCAGTACTTC | CASRITGTVTYEQYF | TRBD1 | TRBV6-5 | NA | TRBJ2-7
TGCGCCAGCAGCCACCCTCCAGGGGGAGACCGCGAGCAGTACTTC | CASSHPPGGDREQYF | TRBD1 | TRBV5-1 | NA | TRBJ2-7
TGTGCCAGCAGTCCTGCCCGGGACAGGGGATCGGCGAACACTGAAGCTTTCTTT | CASSPARDRGSANTEAFF | TRBD1 | TRBV25-1 | NA | TRBJ1-1
TGTGCCAGCTCAGGGGGCCGGTACACTGAAGCTTTCTTT | CASSGGRYTEAFF | TRBD1 | TRBV19 | NA | TRBJ1-1
TGTGCCAGCAGTTCCGGGACTTGGGGCTACACCTTC | CASSSGTWGYTF | NA | TRBV28 | few | TRBJ1-2
TGTGCCAGCAGCGTATTGAGCGCCTCAGATACGCAGTATTTT | CASSVLSASDTQYF | NA | TRBV9 | NA | TRBJ2-3
TGTGCCAGCAGTTTCGTCGGGGAGGTGACCTACACCTTC | CASSFVGEVTYTF | NA | TRBV28 | NA | TRBJ1-2
TGTGCCAGCAGGGGACTAGCGCTCACAGATACGCAGTATTTT | CASRGLALTDTQYF | TRBD2 | TRBV27 | NA | TRBJ2-3
TGTGCCAGCAGCTACCAGGGGGCTCAGTACGAGCAGTACTTC | CASSYQGAQYEQYF | TRBD1 | TRBV5-8 | NA | TRBJ2-7
TGTGCCAGCAGCCGGGGACGGACAGGGAACTATGGCTACACCTTC | CASSRGRTGNYGYTF | TRBD1 | TRBV14 | NA | TRBJ1-2
TGTGCCAGCAGTTCCCAGGGCACAGATACGCAGTATTTT | CASSSQGTDTQYF | NA | TRBV2 | few | TRBJ2-3
TGTGCCAGCAGTCGAAGAGCCGGGACAGGCCTCTATGGCTACACCTTC | CASSRRAGTGLYGYTF | TRBD1 | TRBV27 | NA | TRBJ1-2
TGTGCCAGCAGTGAAGGGGCGGGCTCCTATGGCTACACCTTC | CASSEGAGSYGYTF | NA | TRBV6-1 | NA | TRBJ1-2
TGCGCCAGCAGCTCAAGTCCAACAGGGAACTATGGCTACACCTTC | CASSSSPTGNYGYTF | NA | TRBV5-1 | once | TRBJ1-2
TGTGCCAGCAGTTCTACTAGCGAGGCTGTTATCTACGAGCAGTACTTC | CASSSTSEAVIYEQYF | TRBD2 | TRBV6-5 | NA | TRBJ2-7
TGTGCCAGCAGTTCGCGGTTGGCTAGCGAACAACGGACCTCATACAATGAGCAGTTCTTC | CASSSRLASEQRTSYNEQFF | NA | TRBV28 | NA | TRBJ2-1
TGTGCCAGCAGCTCGACGACTCCTCTGGAGCAGTACTTC | CASSSTTPLEQYF | NA | TRBV11-2 | few | TRBJ2-7
TGTGCCAGCAGCTTGGGCGGAGCATCACCTTTCTACAATGAGCAGTTCTTC | CASSLGGASPFYNEQFF | NA | TRBV5-6 | NA | TRBJ2-1
TGTGCCAGTAGTATAGGTTCAGGGGTGGGAGAGACCCAGTACTTC | CASSIGSGVGETQYF | NA | TRBV19 | NA | TRBJ2-5
TGCGCCAGCAGCTCCGGGACTAGCGGGAGAGTCACAGATACGCAGTATTTT | CASSSGTSGRVTDTQYF | TRBD2 | TRBV5-1 | NA | TRBJ2-3
TGTGCCAGCACTCCGGGACACAGGAGAGCTGAAGCTTTCTTT | CASTPGHRRAEAFF | NA | TRBV6-6 | NA | TRBJ1-1
TGCGCCAGCAGTGGAACGGTTATGGGACTCCAAACCTTCTATAATTCACCCCTCCACTTT | CASSGTVMGLQTFYNSPLHF | NA | TRBV4-1 | NA | TRBJ1-6
TGTGCCAGCAGCGAAACAGGGGCTAGCGGGGAGCTGTTTTTT | CASSETGASGELFF | TRBD1 | TRBV7-2 | few | TRBJ2-2
TGCGCCAGCAGCTCTAGCCTACAGGGTCCGGGCTACACCTTC | CASSSSLQGPGYTF | NA | TRBV5-1 | NA | TRBJ1-2
TGTGCCAGCAGCCGACGGCTGTACGACAGGGACTACGAGCAGTACTTC | CASSRRLYDRDYEQYF | TRBD1 | TRBV14 | NA | TRBJ2-7
TGTGCCAGCAGCCTAATAGGGGCAGAGCGCGAGCAGTACTTC | CASSLIGAEREQYF | NA | TRBV27 | NA | TRBJ2-7
TGTGCCTGGAGCGACGGGAGTCGGGAGCAGTACTTC | CAWSDGSREQYF | NA | TRBV30 | few | TRBJ2-7
TGCGCCAGCAGCCAAACCGGGACAGGGGATCACGAGCAGTACTTC | CASSQTGTGDHEQYF | TRBD1 | TRBV4-3 | NA | TRBJ2-7
TGTGCCAGTAGTATAGTGACGGGGAACACTGAAGCTTTCTTT | CASSIVTGNTEAFF | NA | TRBV19 | NA | TRBJ1-1
TGTGCCAGCAGCTCTCTAGGGGGGGCGGAAGGCTACACCTTC | CASSSLGGAEGYTF | NA | TRBV28 | NA | TRBJ1-2
TGTGCCAGCAGCCTCGAACAGGGCTCCTACGAGCAGTACTTC | CASSLEQGSYEQYF | NA | TRBV5-6 | NA | TRBJ2-7
TGCGCCAGCAGCTTCGGACAGGGAGATTACGAGCAGTACTTC | CASSFGQGDYEQYF | TRBD1 | TRBV5-1 | once | TRBJ2-7
TGTGCCAGCAGCGCCGAACTAGCACTCCCAGACGAGCAGTACTTC | CASSAELALPDEQYF | NA | TRBV5-4 | NA | TRBJ2-7
TGTGCCAGCTGTTGGACAGGAAGGCAGCCCCAGCATTTT | CASCWTGRQPQHF | TRBD1 | TRBV28 | few | TRBJ1-5
TGTGCCAGCAGCCCCTACAGGGTTCAAGACACCGGGGAGCTGTTTTTT | CASSPYRVQDTGELFF | NA | TRBV7-7 | NA | TRBJ2-2
TGCGCCAGCAGCCAATCTCTCACCGGGGAGCTGTTTTTT | CASSQSLTGELFF | NA | TRBV4-1 | NA | TRBJ2-2
TGTGCCAGCCGGAGGAGGACGGGAGGGCCTCAATTACCCTACGAGCAGTACTTC | CASRRRTGGPQLPYEQYF | TRBD2 | TRBV5-6 | once | TRBJ2-7
TGTGCCAGCAGTGAATTAGGGGGACTAGCGGTGAACACCGGGGAGCTGTTTTTT | CASSELGGLAVNTGELFF | TRBD2 | TRBV25-1 | NA | TRBJ2-2
TGCGCCAGCAGTGAGTCGGGGAGGAGAGAAGCTTTCTTT | CASSESGRREAFF | NA | TRBV10-1 | NA | TRBJ1-1
TGCGCCAGCAGCCAAGGACAGGGGGCCTCTGAAGCTTTCTTT | CASSQGQGASEAFF | TRBD1 | TRBV4-1 | NA | TRBJ1-1
TGTGCCAGTAGTAATGGACAGGGGGCGTCCTACGAGCAGTACTTC | CASSNGQGASYEQYF | TRBD1 | TRBV19 | NA | TRBJ2-7
TGTGCCAGCAGCGTCGGAGGGAAGAACACTGAAGCTTTCTTT | CASSVGGKNTEAFF | NA | TRBV9 | NA | TRBJ1-1
TGTGCCAGCAGCTTGGAAGCGTGGCCGTCCACAGATACGCAGTATTTT | CASSLEAWPSTDTQYF | NA | TRBV5-6 | NA | TRBJ2-3
TGTGCCAGCAGTCGTTCGGGCTACGAGCAGTACTTC | CASSRSGYEQYF | NA | TRBV28 | NA | TRBJ2-7
TGTGCCAGTAGTCGACAGCTGGAGGGGTACGAGCAGTACTTC | CASSRQLEGYEQYF | NA | TRBV19 | NA | TRBJ2-7
TGTGCCAGCAGCGACCAGGGGTCGGGAGCTTTCTTT | CASSDQGSGAFF | NA | TRBV7-9 | NA | TRBJ1-1
TGTGCCAGCAGCGTAGATAGCTCAACCTACAATGAGCAGTTCTTC | CASSVDSSTYNEQFF | NA | TRBV9 | NA | TRBJ2-1
TGTGCCAGCAGCTCCCCGCGACAAAGGTTCCAAGAGACCCAGTACTTC | CASSSPRQRFQETQYF | NA | TRBV5-6 | NA | TRBJ2-5
TGTGCCAGCAGTCTTATTACAGGGGGCGGCACTGAAGCTTTCTTT | CASSLITGGGTEAFF | TRBD1 | TRBV28 | once | TRBJ1-1